This T cell receptor (beta chain) was retrieved from a study of T cell clonotyping in hematopoietic cell transplantation. Some clones are missing from TCRdb's copy, which holds only in-frame ones; the method was immunoSEQ multiplex PCR. The sample consists of approximately 28,000 clones, roughly 88% of them appearing once. Described time point: recipient sample about 28 days before transplant, after cytoreduction. Trimming at V came to 0 bases and at J to 5 bases, leaving 7 bases not matched to a gene. There are 15 residues in the CDR3. Per the germline V gene, CDR1 is SGDLS and CDR2 is YYNGEE. The specimen was peripheral blood mononuclear cells, collected before stem cell transplant. The receptor was isolated from a woman between 55 and 75 years old with acute myeloid leukemia. Some clones in this sample may be carry-over from other donors' samples. The chain has TRBV9 and TRBJ2-5, with TRBD2 identical over 7 bases. As DNA, the CDR3 is TGTGCCAGCAGCGTAGGGGGCGGGGGTTTGGAGACCCAGTACTTC. Amino acids: CASSVGGGGLETQYF.